This entry features one T cell receptor (beta chain) sequence. The data are from a study of blood T cell repertoires in COVID-19. As for the study in general: Sites across the United States, Italy and Spain contributed samples from acute and convalescent COVID-19. T cells, B-cell-depleted T cells, or PBMCs supplied cDNA or gDNA.

Original methodology: Amplified reference gene primers provided the basis for estimating nucleated cell counts. The assay was immunoSEQ multiplex PCR, and TCRdb's table has in-frame clones only and misses some. V, J and clone size are those of that table, while D and trimming were read from the DNA. The sample yields roughly 100,000 clones, 84% seen once. The sequenced sample was peripheral blood. The sequence came from a human donor in a cohort sampled during active COVID-19.

The CDR3 DNA reads as TGTGCCAGCAGCGCCTTAGACAGGGGCCTGGATGGCTACACCTTC. Encoded protein: CASSALDRGLDGYTF. V usage is TRBV9 and J usage is TRBJ1-2; TRBD1 matches at 8 bases. The CDR3 is 15 amino acids. Trimming removed 3 bases from V and 6 bases from J; junction bases left unmatched: 10. Per germline, CDR1 SGDLS and CDR2 YYNGEE.